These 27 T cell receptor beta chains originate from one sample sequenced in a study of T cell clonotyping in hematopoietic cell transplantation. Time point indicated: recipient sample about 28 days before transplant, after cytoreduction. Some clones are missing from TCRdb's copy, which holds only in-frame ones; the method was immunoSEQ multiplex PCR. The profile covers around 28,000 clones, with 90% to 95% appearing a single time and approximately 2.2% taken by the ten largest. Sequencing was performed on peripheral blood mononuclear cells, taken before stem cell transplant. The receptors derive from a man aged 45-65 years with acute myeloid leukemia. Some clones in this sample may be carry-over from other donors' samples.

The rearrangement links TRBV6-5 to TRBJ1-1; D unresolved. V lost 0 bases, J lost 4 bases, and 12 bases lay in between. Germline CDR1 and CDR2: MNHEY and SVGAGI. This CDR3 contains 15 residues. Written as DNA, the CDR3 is TGTGCCAGCAGTTACTCGCACAGTCCGACCACTGAAGCTTTCTTT. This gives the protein CASSYSHSPTTEAFF.

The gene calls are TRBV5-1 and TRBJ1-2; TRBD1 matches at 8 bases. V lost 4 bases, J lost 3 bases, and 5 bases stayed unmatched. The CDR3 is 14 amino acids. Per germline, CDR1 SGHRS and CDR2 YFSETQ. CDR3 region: CASSPGQADYGYTF. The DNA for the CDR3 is TGCGCCAGCAGCCCGGGACAGGCAGACTATGGCTACACCTTC.

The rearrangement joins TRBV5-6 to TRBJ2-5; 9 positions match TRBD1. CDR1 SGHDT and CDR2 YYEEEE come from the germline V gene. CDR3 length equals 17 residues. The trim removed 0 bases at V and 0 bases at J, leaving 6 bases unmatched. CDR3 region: CASSLVTGQGHQETQYF. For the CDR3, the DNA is TGTGCCAGCAGCTTGGTGACAGGACAGGGGCACCAAGAGACCCAGTACTTC.

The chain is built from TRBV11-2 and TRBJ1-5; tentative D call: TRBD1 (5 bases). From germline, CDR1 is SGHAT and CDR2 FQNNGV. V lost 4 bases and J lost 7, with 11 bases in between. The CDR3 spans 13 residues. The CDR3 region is CASSSRARQPQHF. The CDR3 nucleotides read TGTGCCAGCAGCTCCAGGGCTCGGCAGCCCCAGCATTTT.

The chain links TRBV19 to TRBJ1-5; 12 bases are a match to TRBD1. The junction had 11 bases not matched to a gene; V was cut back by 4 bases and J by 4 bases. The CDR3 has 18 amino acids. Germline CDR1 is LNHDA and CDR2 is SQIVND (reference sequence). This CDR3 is CASSTRDRGRKVNQPQHF. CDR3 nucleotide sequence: TGTGCCAGTAGTACACGGGACAGGGGGCGAAAAGTTAATCAGCCCCAGCATTTT.

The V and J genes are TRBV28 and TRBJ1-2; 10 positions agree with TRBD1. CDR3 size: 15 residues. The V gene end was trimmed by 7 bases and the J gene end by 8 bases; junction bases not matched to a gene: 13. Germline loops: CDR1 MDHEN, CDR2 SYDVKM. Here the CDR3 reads CASTPPGTGVRGYTF. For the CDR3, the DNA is TGTGCCAGCACCCCGCCCGGGACAGGGGTTCGGGGCTACACCTTC.

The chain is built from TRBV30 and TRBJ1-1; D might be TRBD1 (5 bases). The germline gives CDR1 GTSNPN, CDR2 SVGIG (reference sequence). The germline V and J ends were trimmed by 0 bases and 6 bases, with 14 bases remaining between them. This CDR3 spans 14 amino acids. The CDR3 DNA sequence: TGTGCCTGGAGTGTACCCAGGGTTACGGCTGAAGCTTTCTTT. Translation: CAWSVPRVTAEAFF.

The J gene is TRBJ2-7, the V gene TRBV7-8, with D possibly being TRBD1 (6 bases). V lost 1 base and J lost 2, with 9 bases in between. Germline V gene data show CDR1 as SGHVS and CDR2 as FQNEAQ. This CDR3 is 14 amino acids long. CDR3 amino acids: CASSLEQGPYEQYF. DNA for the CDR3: TGTGCCAGCAGCTTAGAGCAGGGGCCCTACGAGCAGTACTTC. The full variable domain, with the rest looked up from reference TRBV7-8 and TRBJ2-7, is GAGVSQSPRYKVAKRGQDVALRCDPISGHVSLFWYQQALGQGPEFLTYFQNEAQLDKSGLPSDRFFAERPEGSVSTLKIQRTQQEDSAVYLCASSLEQGPYEQYFGPGTRLTVT.

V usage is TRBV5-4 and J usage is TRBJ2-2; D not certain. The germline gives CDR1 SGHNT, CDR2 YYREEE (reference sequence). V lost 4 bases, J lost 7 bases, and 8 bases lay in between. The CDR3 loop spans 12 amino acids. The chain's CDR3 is CASSDPSGELFF. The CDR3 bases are TGTGCCAGCAGCGACCCTAGCGGGGAGCTGTTTTTT.

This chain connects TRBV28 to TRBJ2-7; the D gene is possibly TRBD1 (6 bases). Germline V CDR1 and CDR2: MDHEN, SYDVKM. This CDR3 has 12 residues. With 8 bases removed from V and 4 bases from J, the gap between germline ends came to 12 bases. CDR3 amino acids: CASRLGGYEQYF. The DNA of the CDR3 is TGTGCCAGCCGTCTAGGGGGTTACGAGCAGTACTTC.

The CDR3 bases are TGTGCCAGTAGTCCTAGGGTTGATCAGCCCCAGCATTTT. This encodes CASSPRVDQPQHF. The genes are TRBV19 and TRBJ1-5; no clear D. The CDR3 has 13 amino acids. The V end lost 5 bases, the J end lost 5 bases, and 10 bases lay between the germline ends. Germline CDR1 is LNHDA and CDR2 is SQIVND (reference sequence).

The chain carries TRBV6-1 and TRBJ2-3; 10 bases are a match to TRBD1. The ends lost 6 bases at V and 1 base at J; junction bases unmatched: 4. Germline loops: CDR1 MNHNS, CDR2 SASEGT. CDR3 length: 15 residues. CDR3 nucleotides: TGTGCCAGCAGGGCGACAGGGGGCCGCACAGATACGCAGTATTTT. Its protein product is CASRATGGRTDTQYF.

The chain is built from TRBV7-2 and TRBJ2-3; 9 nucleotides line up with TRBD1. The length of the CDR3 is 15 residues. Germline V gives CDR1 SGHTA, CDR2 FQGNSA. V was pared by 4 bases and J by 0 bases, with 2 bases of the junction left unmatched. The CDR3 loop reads CASSSGQGSTDTQYF. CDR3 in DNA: TGTGCCAGCAGCTCGGGACAGGGAAGCACAGATACGCAGTATTTT.

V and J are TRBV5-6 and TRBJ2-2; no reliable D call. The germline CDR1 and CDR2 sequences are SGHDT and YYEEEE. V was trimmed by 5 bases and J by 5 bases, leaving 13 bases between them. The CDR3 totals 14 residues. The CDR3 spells CASRGRSRTGELFF. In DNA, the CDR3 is TGTGCCAGCAGGGGCAGATCAAGGACCGGGGAGCTGTTTTTT.

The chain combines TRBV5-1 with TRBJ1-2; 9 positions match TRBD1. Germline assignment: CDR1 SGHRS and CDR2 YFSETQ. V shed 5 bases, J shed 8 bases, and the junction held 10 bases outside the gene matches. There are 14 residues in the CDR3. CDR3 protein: CASSPGTGLLGYTF. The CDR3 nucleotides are TGCGCCAGCAGTCCCGGGACAGGGCTGCTAGGCTACACCTTC.

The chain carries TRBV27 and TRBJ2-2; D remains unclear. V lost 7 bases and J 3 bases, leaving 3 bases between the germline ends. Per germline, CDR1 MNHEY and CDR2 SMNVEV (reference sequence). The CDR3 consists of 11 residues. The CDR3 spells CASTHTGELFF. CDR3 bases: TGTGCCAGCACCCACACCGGGGAGCTGTTTTTT.

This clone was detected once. This chain's CDR3 is CASSPTGLAELNEQFF. In nucleotides, the CDR3 is TGTGCCAGCAGCCCCACTGGACTAGCGGAACTTAATGAGCAGTTCTTC. V usage is TRBV11-2 and J usage is TRBJ2-1; TRBD2 agrees at 10 bases. After removal of 5 bases from V and 7 bases from J, the junction contained 11 bases not matched to a gene. The CDR3 totals 16 residues. Germline V lookup: CDR1 SGHAT, CDR2 FQNNGV.

This CDR3 reads CASSKGQYNQPQHF. The CDR3 nucleotides are TGTGCCAGCAGTAAGGGACAGTACAATCAGCCCCAGCATTTT. V gene TRBV28 combines with J gene TRBJ1-5, with 7 bases lining up with TRBD1. The CDR3 runs 14 residues. V was pared by 5 bases and J by 3 bases, with 4 bases of the junction left unmatched. The germline CDR1 and CDR2 sequences are MDHEN and SYDVKM.

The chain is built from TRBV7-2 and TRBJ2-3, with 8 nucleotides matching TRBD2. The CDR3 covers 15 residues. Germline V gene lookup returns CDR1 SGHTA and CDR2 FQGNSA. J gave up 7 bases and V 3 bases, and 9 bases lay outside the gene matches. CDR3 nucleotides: TGTGCCAGCAGCTTTCAAAGCGGGAGTCGAAATACGCAGTATTTT. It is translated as CASSFQSGSRNTQYF.

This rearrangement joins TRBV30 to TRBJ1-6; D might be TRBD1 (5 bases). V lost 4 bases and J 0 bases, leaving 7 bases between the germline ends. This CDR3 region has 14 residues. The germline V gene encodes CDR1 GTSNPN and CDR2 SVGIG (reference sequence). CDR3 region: CAWKGDSYNSPLHF. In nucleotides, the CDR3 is TGTGCCTGGAAAGGGGACTCCTATAATTCACCCCTCCACTTT.

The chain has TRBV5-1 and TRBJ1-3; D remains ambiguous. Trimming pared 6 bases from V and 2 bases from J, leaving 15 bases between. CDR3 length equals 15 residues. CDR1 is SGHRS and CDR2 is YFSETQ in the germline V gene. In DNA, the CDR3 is TGCGCCAGCACCCGAGACGGGATAACTGGAAACACCATATATTTT. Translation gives CASTRDGITGNTIYF.

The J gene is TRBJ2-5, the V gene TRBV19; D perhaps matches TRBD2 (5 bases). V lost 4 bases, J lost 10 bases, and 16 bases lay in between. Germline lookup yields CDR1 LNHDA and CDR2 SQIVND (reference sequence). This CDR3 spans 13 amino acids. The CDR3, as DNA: TGTGCCAGTAGTAGCCGTCGGGGTTGGGACCAGTACTTC. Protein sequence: CASSSRRGWDQYF.

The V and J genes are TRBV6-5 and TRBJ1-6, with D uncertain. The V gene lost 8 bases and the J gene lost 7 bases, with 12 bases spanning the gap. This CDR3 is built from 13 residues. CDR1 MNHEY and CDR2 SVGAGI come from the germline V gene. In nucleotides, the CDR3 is TGTGCCAGCCAAACCCCGGGGAATTCACCCCTCCACTTT. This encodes CASQTPGNSPLHF.

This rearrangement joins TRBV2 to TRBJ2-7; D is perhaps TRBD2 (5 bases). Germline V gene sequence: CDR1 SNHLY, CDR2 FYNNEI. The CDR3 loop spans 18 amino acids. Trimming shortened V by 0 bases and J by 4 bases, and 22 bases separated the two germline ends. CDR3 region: CASSEAPLDSPIWYEQYF. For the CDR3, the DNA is TGTGCCAGCAGTGAAGCCCCCCTGGACTCCCCGATCTGGTACGAGCAGTACTTC.

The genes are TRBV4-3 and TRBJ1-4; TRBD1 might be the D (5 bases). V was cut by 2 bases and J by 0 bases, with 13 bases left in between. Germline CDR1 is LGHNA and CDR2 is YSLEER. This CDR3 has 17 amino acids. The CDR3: CASSQTLTVATNEKLFF. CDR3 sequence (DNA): TGCGCCAGCAGCCAAACTTTGACAGTTGCAACTAATGAAAAACTGTTTTTT.

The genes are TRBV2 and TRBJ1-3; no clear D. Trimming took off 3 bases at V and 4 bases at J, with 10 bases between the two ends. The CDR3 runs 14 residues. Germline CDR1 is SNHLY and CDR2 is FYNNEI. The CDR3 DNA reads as TGTGCCAGCAGTGAGAGACAATCCGGAAACACCATATATTTT. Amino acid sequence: CASSERQSGNTIYF.

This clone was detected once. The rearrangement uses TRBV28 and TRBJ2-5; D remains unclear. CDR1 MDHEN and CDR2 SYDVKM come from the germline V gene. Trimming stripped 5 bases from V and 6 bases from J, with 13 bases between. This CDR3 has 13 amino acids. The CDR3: CASSEDLGKTQYF. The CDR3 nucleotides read TGTGCCAGCAGTGAGGATCTGGGGAAGACCCAGTACTTC.